A single sample is the source of the 6 T cell receptor beta chains below, sequenced in a study of blood T cell repertoires in COVID-19 (TCRdb year 2020). Library preparation was by the immunoSEQ multiplex PCR assay. Sourced from immuneACCESS, this table was stored by TCRdb with only in-frame sequences that have V and J called. A share of the clones is absent; for the studies checked, an unresolved V gene accounts for under half, and the remainder has no known explanation. For this sample there are about 350,000 clones; approximately 89% appear just once. Approximately 4.1% of the sample rests with the top ten. Sequences were obtained from peripheral blood. These TCRs come from an older woman with COVID-19, enrolled during active disease.

This chain joins TRBV2 and TRBJ1-2, with unresolved D. Between the trimmed V and J ends, which lost 6 bases and 4 bases, there was a span of 15 bases. The germline CDR1 and CDR2 sequences are SNHLY and FYNNEI. This CDR3 region has 14 residues. In DNA form, the CDR3 reads TGTGCCAGCAGCAGGCCAGACGGCGTCTATGGCTACACCTTC. As protein: CASSRPDGVYGYTF.

The gene calls are TRBV5-1 and TRBJ1-2; 9 bases align to TRBD1. The CDR3 contains 13 residues. In germline, CDR1 is SGHRS, CDR2 YFSETQ. V was pared by 4 bases and J by 7 bases, with 5 bases of the junction left unmatched. CDR3 DNA sequence: TGCGCCAGCAGCGCACAGGGGGCGGGTGGCTACACCTTC. This sequence encodes CASSAQGAGGYTF.

The chain is built from TRBV4-2 and TRBJ2-7, with D possibly matching TRBD1 (5 bases). CDR1 is LGHNA, CDR2 YNFKEQ, per germline. V was pared by 1 base and J by 6 bases, with 16 bases between. This CDR3 comprises 15 residues. The CDR3 is CASSQAPGFSGEQYF. The CDR3 DNA sequence: TGTGCCAGCAGCCAAGCCCCAGGGTTTTCCGGCGAGCAGTACTTC.

This chain uses TRBV7-2 with TRBJ1-2; D might be TRBD1 (6 bases). Germline CDR1 SGHTA, CDR2 FQGNSA. The V end was cut by 6 bases, the J end by 6 bases, with 14 bases between. This CDR3 region has 13 residues. CDR3 sequence (DNA): TGTGCCAGCAGGAACTACAGGGCCGATGGCTACACCTTC. Its protein is CASRNYRADGYTF.

This rearrangement joins TRBV5-1 to TRBJ2-5; D is perhaps TRBD1 (6 bases). Trimming took 4 bases from V and 2 from J, leaving 15 bases between them. The length of the CDR3 is 15 residues. Germline V gene data show CDR1 as SGHRS and CDR2 as YFSETQ. CDR3 nucleotide sequence: TGCGCCAGCAGCCCCGGCCCCGGGACACAAGAGACCCAGTACTTC. Its protein is CASSPGPGTQETQYF. Complete variable domain (other parts from reference TRBV5-1 and TRBJ2-5): KAGVTQTPRYLIKTRGQQVTLSCSPISGHRSVSWYQQTPGQGLQFLFEYFSETQRNKGNFPGRFSGRQFSNSRSEMNVSTLELGDSALYLCASSPGPGTQETQYFGPGTRLLVL.

The chain joins TRBV10-3 to TRBJ1-1; tentatively, D is TRBD1 (6 bases). Germline V gene sequence: CDR1 ENHRY, CDR2 SYGVKD. CDR3 length equals 15 residues. Trimming took 2 bases from V and 0 from J, leaving 10 bases between them. CDR3 sequence reads: CAISEVQGMNTEAFF. The CDR3 region has the DNA TGTGCCATCAGTGAGGTTCAGGGGATGAACACTGAAGCTTTCTTT.